This T cell receptor (beta chain) is from a study of T cells in Graves' hyperthyroidism and ophthalmopathy. Concerning this clonotype: Its antigen is currently unknown. The junction shows a germline mismatch at one end, possibly a read error.

Germline assignment: CDR1 SGHDN and CDR2 FVKESK. The CDR3 consists of 14 residues. Whole-study results and caveats: Blood held most thyroid clonotypes expanded above 0.001 frequency.

An absence of ophthalmopathy progression within 18 months meant stable Graves' hyperthyroidism. The study enrolled patients aged 18 to 65 with newly diagnosed hyperthyroidism of under 2 months' duration. Diagnoses used clinical symptoms, serum thyroxine and TRAb, thyroid ultrasound and orbital computed tomography. Amplification of TCR beta CDR3 regions was performed using RNA transcripts as template. The HTBI set primed first-round TCR CDR3 RT-PCR. TCRdb re-called the multiplex PCR reads through MiXCR, storing one row per CDR3 protein. The sample has about 360,000 distinct CDR3 sequences; approximately 13% are singletons.

The sequenced sample consisted of blood. This TCR derives from a woman aged 18-35 years with Graves' hyperthyroidism. This chain uses TRBV14 with TRBJ2-7, with 10 bases aligning to TRBD1. The CDR3 region has the DNA TGTGCCAGCAGCGATCTGACAGGGGGCTACGTGCAGTACTTC. Encoded protein: CASSDLTGGYVQYF. The full variable domain, with the rest looked up from reference TRBV14 and TRBJ2-7, is EAGVTQFPSHSVIEKGQTVTLRCDPISGHDNLYWYRRVMGKEIKFLLHFVKESKQDESGMPNNRFLAERTGGTYSTLKVQPAELEDSGVYFCASSDLTGGYVQYFGPGTRLTVT.